Listed here is a single TCR beta chain. The source of the sample is a study of T cell responses to AZD1222 COVID-19 vaccine. Turning to the study itself: Second-dose schedules of about 4 or about 12 weeks were combined.

V dropped 1 base and J dropped 2; count of bases not matched to a gene: 2. Germline CDR1 reads KGHSH; CDR2 reads LQKENI. The CDR3 has 14 residues. Method: immunoSEQ multiplex PCR; TCRdb's copy keeps in-frame clones and lacks some. Seen here are 180,000 or so clones, just over 90% observed once, and the top ten hold 3.5% to 4.5%. Sequences were derived from peripheral blood, sampled on day 0 of AZD1222 vaccination. J is TRBJ2-7 and V is TRBV18; 7 bases fit TRBD1. This TCR was sampled from an adult in good health. The CDR3 is CASSPRDSTYEQYF. DNA for the CDR3: TGTGCCAGCTCACCACGGGACAGCACCTACGAGCAGTACTTC.